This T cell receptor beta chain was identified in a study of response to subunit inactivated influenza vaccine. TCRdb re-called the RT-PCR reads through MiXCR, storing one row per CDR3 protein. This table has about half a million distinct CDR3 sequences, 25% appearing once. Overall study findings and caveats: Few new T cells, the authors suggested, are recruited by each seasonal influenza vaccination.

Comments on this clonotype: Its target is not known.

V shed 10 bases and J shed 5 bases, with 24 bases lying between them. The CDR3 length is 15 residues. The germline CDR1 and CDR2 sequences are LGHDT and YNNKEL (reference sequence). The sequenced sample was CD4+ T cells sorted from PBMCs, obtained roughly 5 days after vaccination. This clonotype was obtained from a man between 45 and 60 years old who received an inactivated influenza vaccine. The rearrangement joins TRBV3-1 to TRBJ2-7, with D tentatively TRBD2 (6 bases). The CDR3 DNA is TGTGCCACCTCCAAAGAACTCCGGGAGTTAGACGAGCAGTACTTC. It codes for CATSKELRELDEQYF.